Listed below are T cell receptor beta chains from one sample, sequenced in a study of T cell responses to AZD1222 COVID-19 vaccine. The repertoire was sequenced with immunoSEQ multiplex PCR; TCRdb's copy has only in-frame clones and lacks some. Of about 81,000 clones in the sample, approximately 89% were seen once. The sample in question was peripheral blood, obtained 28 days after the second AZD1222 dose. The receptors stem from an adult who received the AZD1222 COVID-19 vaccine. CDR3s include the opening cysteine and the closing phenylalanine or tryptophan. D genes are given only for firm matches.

CDR3nt: TGTGCCAGCAGCATGACAGGGGGCGTAAATGAGCAGTTCTTC; CDR3aa: CASSMTGGVNEQFF; v_gene: TRBV6-6; j_gene: TRBJ2-1; d_gene: TRBD1
CDR3nt: TGTGCCAGCAGCCCGACTTGGGGGTTGGGAGAGACCCAGTACTTC; CDR3aa: CASSPTWGLGETQYF; v_gene: TRBV14; j_gene: TRBJ2-5; d_gene: -
CDR3nt: TGTGCCAGCAGCCATTCGAGGGTCGGGGCTTTCTTT; CDR3aa: CASSHSRVGAFF; v_gene: TRBV3-1/TRBV3-2; j_gene: TRBJ1-1; d_gene: -
CDR3nt: TGTGCCATCAGTGAGCGGGAGAGCTCCTACAATGAGCAGTTCTTC; CDR3aa: CAISERESSYNEQFF; v_gene: TRBV10-3; j_gene: TRBJ2-1; d_gene: -
CDR3nt: TGCAGCGCAACCGTGGGGGCAAGGTCCGGGGAGCTGTTTTTT; CDR3aa: CSATVGARSGELFF; v_gene: TRBV29-1; j_gene: TRBJ2-2; d_gene: -
CDR3nt: TGTGCCAGCAGCTTAGGGAGGGCTGAAGCTTTCTTT; CDR3aa: CASSLGRAEAFF; v_gene: TRBV7-2; j_gene: TRBJ1-1; d_gene: -
CDR3nt: TGTGCCTTCTCGAGACAGGGAGGCAATCAGCCCCAGCATTTT; CDR3aa: CAFSRQGGNQPQHF; v_gene: TRBV30; j_gene: TRBJ1-5; d_gene: TRBD1
CDR3nt: TGTGCCAGCAGTTACTCGATGGACAGCTCCTACAATGAGCAGTTCTTC; CDR3aa: CASSYSMDSSYNEQFF; v_gene: TRBV6-5; j_gene: TRBJ2-1; d_gene: -
CDR3nt: TGTGCCAGCAGTTACTCGGTGGGTTCCTACAATGAGCAGTTCTTC; CDR3aa: CASSYSVGSYNEQFF; v_gene: TRBV6-5; j_gene: TRBJ2-1; d_gene: -
CDR3nt: TGTGCCAGCAGCTTAGAATCGCCGGGACAGGCTAACTATGGCTACACCTTC; CDR3aa: CASSLESPGQANYGYTF; v_gene: TRBV7-8; j_gene: TRBJ1-2; d_gene: TRBD1
CDR3nt: TGTGCCAGCAGCGTAGCTCAGGCAGCTTCCTACGAGCAGTACTTC; CDR3aa: CASSVAQAASYEQYF; v_gene: TRBV9; j_gene: TRBJ2-7; d_gene: -
CDR3nt: TGTGCCAGCAGCCCCGGGACTAGCGGGAGGGCCCTGGGCACAGATACGCAGTATTTT; CDR3aa: CASSPGTSGRALGTDTQYF; v_gene: TRBV7-3; j_gene: TRBJ2-3; d_gene: TRBD2
CDR3nt: TGTGCCACTAAAGGTCCTGGCGGCGAAAAACTGTTTTTT; CDR3aa: CATKGPGGEKLFF; v_gene: TRBV28; j_gene: TRBJ1-4; d_gene: -
CDR3nt: TGTGCCATCAGCCTAACGACTAGCGGGAGGGCCCGCGGTGTTAATGAGCAGTTCTTC; CDR3aa: CAISLTTSGRARGVNEQFF; v_gene: TRBV10-3; j_gene: TRBJ2-1; d_gene: TRBD2
CDR3nt: TGTGCCAGCAGCTTGATGGAAAATTCACCCCTCCACTTT; CDR3aa: CASSLMENSPLHF; v_gene: TRBV5-4; j_gene: TRBJ1-6; d_gene: -